Listed here are 8 T cell receptor beta chains from one sample, sequenced in a study of CD8+CD57+ T cells in acquired aplastic anemia listed by TCRdb under 2018. The data were produced on an Illumina HiSeq 2000. TCR beta VDJ combination and CDR3 sequence profiling used genomic DNA as the template. The public reads were reanalyzed by TCRdb: fastp trimming at Q25, MiXCR alignment, in-frame beta chains only. Identical CDR3 protein sequences are pooled into one entry, listed with their most common genes and DNA. This sample lists about 240,000 distinct CDR3 sequences; around half were detected once. 6.5% to 10% of the sample rests with the top ten. Patients chosen for sequencing had shown expansion of CD8+CD57+ cells by flow cytometry. Sample: sorted CD4+, CD8+, or CD8+CD57+ T cells (not recorded which) from PBMCs. Every receptor here comes from a human donor with aplastic anemia.

This clonotype was counted ten times or more. This rearrangement joins TRBV24-1 to TRBJ1-2; TRBD1 aligns across 9 bases. The CDR3 spans 15 residues. The germline CDR1 and CDR2 sequences are KGHDR and SFDVKD. The ends lost 2 bases at V and 5 bases at J; junction bases unmatched: 5. CDR3 region: CATSDSRTGVYGYTF. The CDR3 bases are TGTGCCACCAGTGATTCCAGGACAGGGGTGTATGGCTACACCTTC.

Concerning this clonotype: The CDR3 does not close with the conserved phenylalanine or tryptophan, likely indicating a read error. This chain's CDR3 is CASSLATGGRDGYTL. CDR3 nucleotide sequence: TGTGCCAGCAGCTTAGCGACGGGGGGCAGGGATGGCTACACCCTC. The genes are TRBV7-6 and TRBJ1-2; possibly TRBD1 for D (6 bases). V was shortened by 0 bases and J by 6 bases, with 14 bases between the two germline ends. Looked up from germline, CDR1 is SGHVS and CDR2 is FNYEAQ. The CDR3 extends over 15 amino acids.

At least ten counts were recorded for this clonotype. The chain recombines TRBV4-3 with TRBJ2-6, with D unresolved. Between the trimmed V and J ends, which lost 2 bases and 0 bases, there was a span of 8 bases. The germline V gene has CDR1 LGHNA and CDR2 YSLEER. This CDR3 contains 16 residues. Here the CDR3 DNA reads TGCGCCAGCAGCCAATGGCAGTCCTCTGGGGCCAACGTCCTGACTTTC. It specifies CASSQWQSSGANVLTF.

About this clonotype itself: As the CDR3 is not closed by the conserved phenylalanine or tryptophan, this likely results from a read error. CDR3 in DNA: TGCAGCGTTGAGGACAGGGCCCAAGAGACCCAGTACTCC. Amino acid sequence: CSVEDRAQETQYS. The chain uses TRBV29-1 and TRBJ2-5; 8 bases fit TRBD1. This CDR3 has 13 amino acids. CDR1 is SQVTM, CDR2 ANQGSEA, per germline. The junction had 1 base not matched to a gene; V was cut back by 3 bases and J by 1 base.

The chain couples TRBV24-1 to TRBJ2-7; D gene ambiguous. CDR1 is KGHDR, CDR2 SFDVKD, per germline. The CDR3 extends over 14 amino acids. Between the trimmed V and J ends, which lost 4 bases and 4 bases, there was a span of 13 bases. CDR3 DNA: TGTGCCACCAGTGAGGCCACCCAGCTTTACGAGCAGTACTTC. Its protein is CATSEATQLYEQYF.

About this clonotype itself: Possible read error: a much larger clone is one base away. This rearrangement joins TRBV6-1 to TRBJ1-1; D may be TRBD1 (5 bases). There are 10 residues in the CDR3. Germline CDR1 is MNHNS and CDR2 is SASEGT. The CDR3 nucleotides are TGTGCGACCATGGGGACTGAAGCTCTCTTT. This codes for CATMGTEALF.

To note about this clonotype: Without the conserved terminal phenylalanine or tryptophan, this CDR3 likely stems from a read error. J is TRBJ2-7 and V is TRBV20-1, with 9 bases aligning to TRBD2. Germline CDR1 DFQATT, CDR2 SNEGSKA (reference sequence). This CDR3 has 13 amino acids. This CDR3 is CSASSGSSCEQYS. DNA for the CDR3: TGCAGTGCTAGTAGCGGGAGCTCCTGCGAGCAGTACTCC.

This clonotype has a count of ten or more. The J gene is TRBJ2-1, the V gene TRBV7-6; D gene ambiguous. This CDR3 region has 15 residues. Trimming took off 4 bases at V and 0 bases at J, with 10 bases between the two ends. Germline V gene data show CDR1 as SGHVS and CDR2 as FNYEAQ. Here the CDR3 DNA reads TGTGCCAGCAGCTCGGACGCGAGCTCCTACAATGAGCAGTTCTTC. This translates into CASSSDASSYNEQFF.